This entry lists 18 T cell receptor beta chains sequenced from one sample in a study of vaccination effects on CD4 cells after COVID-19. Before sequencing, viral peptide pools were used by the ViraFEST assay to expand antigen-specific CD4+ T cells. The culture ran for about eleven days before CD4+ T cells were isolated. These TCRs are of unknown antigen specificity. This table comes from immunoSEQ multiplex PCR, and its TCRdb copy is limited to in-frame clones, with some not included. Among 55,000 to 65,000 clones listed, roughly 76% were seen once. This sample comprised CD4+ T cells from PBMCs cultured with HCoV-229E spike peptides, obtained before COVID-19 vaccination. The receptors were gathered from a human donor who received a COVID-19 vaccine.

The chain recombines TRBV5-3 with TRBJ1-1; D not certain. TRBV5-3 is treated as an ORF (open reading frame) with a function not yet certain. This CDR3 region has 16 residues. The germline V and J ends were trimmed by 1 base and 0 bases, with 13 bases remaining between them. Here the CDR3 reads CARSLLHGEMNTEAFF. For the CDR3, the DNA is TGTGCCAGAAGCTTGTTACATGGTGAGATGAACACTGAAGCTTTCTTT.

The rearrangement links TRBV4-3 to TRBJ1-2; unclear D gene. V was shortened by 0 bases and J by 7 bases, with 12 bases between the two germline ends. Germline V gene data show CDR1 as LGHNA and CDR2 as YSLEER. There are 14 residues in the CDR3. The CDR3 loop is CASSQDQGSGGYTF. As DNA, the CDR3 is TGCGCCAGCAGCCAAGATCAAGGGTCCGGTGGCTACACCTTC.

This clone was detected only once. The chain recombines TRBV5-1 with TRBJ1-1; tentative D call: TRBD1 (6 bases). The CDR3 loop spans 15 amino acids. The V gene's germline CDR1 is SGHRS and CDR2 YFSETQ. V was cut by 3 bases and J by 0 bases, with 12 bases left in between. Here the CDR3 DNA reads TGCGCCAGCAGCTACGTTACAGGGCTGAACACTGAAGCTTTCTTT. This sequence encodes CASSYVTGLNTEAFF.

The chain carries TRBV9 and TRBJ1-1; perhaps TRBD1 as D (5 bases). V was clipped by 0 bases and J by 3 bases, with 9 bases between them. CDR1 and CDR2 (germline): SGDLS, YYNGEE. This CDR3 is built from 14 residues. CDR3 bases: TGTGCCAGCAGCGTAGGGCTGGGGGACACTGAAGCTTTCTTT. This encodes CASSVGLGDTEAFF.

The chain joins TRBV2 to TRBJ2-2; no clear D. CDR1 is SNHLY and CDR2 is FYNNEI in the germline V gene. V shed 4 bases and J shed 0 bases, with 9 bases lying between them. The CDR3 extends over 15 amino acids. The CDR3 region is CASSGEPANTGELFF. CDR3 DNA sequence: TGTGCCAGCAGTGGGGAACCCGCGAACACCGGGGAGCTGTTTTTT.

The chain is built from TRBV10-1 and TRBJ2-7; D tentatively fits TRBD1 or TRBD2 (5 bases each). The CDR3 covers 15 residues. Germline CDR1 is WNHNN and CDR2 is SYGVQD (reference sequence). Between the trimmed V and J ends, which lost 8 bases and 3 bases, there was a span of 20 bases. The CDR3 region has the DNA TGCGCCAGCGACCGACCGGGACCTACGTTCTACGAGCAGTACGTC. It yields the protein CASDRPGPTFYEQYV.

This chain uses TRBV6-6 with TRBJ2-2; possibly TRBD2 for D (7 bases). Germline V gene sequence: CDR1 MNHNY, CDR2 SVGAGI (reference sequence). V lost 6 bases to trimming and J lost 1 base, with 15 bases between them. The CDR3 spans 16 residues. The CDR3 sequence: CASSYTGGRNTGELFF. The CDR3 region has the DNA TGTGCCAGCAGCTACACCGGGGGGCGGAACACCGGGGAGCTGTTTTTT.

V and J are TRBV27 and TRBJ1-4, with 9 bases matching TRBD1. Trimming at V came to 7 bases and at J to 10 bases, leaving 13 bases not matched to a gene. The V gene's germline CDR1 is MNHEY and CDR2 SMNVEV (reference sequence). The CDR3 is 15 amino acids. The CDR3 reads CASTSPGTGKGKLFF. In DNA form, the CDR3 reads TGTGCCAGCACCTCTCCCGGGACAGGGAAAGGAAAACTGTTTTTT.

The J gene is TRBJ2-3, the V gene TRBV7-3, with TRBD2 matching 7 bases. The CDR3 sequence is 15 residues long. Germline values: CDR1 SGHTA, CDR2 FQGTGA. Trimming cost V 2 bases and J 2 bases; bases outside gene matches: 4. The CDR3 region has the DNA TGTGCCAGCAGCTTAGTGGGGGGGAACACAGATACGCAGTATTTT. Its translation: CASSLVGGNTDTQYF.

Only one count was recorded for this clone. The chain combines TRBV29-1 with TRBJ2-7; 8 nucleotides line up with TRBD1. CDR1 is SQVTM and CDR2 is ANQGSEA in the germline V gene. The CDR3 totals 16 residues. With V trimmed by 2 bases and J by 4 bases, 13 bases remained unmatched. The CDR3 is CSVERGKQGDTYEQYV. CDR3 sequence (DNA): TGCAGCGTTGAAAGGGGAAAACAGGGGGATACATACGAGCAGTACGTC.

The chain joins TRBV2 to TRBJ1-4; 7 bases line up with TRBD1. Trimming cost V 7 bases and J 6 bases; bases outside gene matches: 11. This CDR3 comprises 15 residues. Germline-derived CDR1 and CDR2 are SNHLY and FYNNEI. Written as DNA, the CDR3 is TGTGCCAGCATCACAGGGGATCAGGGCTATGAAAAACTGTTTTTT. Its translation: CASITGDQGYEKLFF.

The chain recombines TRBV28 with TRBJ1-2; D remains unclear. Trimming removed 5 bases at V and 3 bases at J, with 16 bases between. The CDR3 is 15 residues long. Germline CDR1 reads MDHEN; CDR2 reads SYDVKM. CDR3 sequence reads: CASSTSDGRHYGYTF. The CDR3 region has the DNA TGTGCCAGCAGTACCTCGGACGGACGGCACTATGGCTACACCTTC.

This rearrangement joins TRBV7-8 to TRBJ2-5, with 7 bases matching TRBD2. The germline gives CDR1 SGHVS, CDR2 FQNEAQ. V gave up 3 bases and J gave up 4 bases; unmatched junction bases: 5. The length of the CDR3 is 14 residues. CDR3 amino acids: CASSFAGVVETQYF. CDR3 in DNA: TGTGCCAGCAGCTTTGCGGGGGTGGTAGAGACCCAGTACTTC.

CDR3 DNA sequence: TGTGCCACCAGTGATCGCGGCCCGATCGAAGATACGCAGTATTTT. Amino acids: CATSDRGPIEDTQYF. The chain combines TRBV24-1 with TRBJ2-3; D unclear. This CDR3 has 15 residues. Germline V gene lookup returns CDR1 KGHDR and CDR2 SFDVKD. V lost 3 bases and J 5 bases, leaving 14 bases between the germline ends.

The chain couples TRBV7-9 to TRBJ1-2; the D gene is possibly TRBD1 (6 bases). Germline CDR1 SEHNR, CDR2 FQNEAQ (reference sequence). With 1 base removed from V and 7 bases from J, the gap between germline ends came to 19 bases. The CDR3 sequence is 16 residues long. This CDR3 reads CASSLGLSQGERGYTF. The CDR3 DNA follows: TGTGCCAGCAGCTTAGGTCTGTCACAGGGTGAACGTGGCTACACCTTC.

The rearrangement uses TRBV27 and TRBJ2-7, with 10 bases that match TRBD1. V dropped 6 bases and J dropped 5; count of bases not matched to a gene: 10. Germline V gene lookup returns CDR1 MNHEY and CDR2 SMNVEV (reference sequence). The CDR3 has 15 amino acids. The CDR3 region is CASSRTGTGDNEQYV. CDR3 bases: TGTGCCAGCAGCCGAACCGGGACAGGGGATAACGAGCAGTACGTC.

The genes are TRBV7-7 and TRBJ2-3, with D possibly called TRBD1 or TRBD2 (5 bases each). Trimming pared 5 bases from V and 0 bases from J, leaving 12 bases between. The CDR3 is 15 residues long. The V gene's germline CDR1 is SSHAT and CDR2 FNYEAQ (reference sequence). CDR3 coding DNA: TGTGCCAGCAGCCCGGGACCCGCAAGCACAGATACGCAGTATTTT. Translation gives CASSPGPASTDTQYF.

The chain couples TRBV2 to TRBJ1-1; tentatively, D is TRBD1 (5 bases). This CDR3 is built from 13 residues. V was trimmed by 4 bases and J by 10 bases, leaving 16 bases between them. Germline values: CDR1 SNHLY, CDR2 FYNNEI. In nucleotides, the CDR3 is TGTGCCAGCAGTGTGGGCCAGGGAGCGGGAGCTTTCTTT. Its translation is CASSVGQGAGAFF. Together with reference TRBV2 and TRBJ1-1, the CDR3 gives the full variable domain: EPEVTQTPSHQVTQMGQEVILRCVPISNHLYFYWYRQILGQKVEFLVSFYNNEISEKSEIFDDQFSVERPDGSNFTLKIRSTKLEDSAMYFCASSVGQGAGAFFGQGTRLTVV.